These T cell receptor beta chains were read from a single sample in a study of cytotoxic CD8 clonotypes in ibrutinib-treated CLL. Generated by immunoSEQ multiplex PCR, the TCRdb table keeps only in-frame clones and is missing some. The sample has roughly 220,000 clones, about 75% seen once. This material consisted of PBMCs, taken after 12 months of ibrutinib treatment. The receptors derive from a human donor with chronic lymphocytic leukemia. The CDR3 runs from the conserved cysteine through the conserved F or W. A D gene is named only where the DNA matches it firmly. Rows give clone size only sometimes, using once, few, many, or a class for an expanded clone.

V gene,D gene,clone size,J gene,CDR3 DNA,CDR3 protein
TRBV15,NA,NA,TRBJ1-2,TGTGCCACCAGCAACACAGGGAATGGCTACACCTTC,CATSNTGNGYTF
TRBV5-1,TRBD2,NA,TRBJ2-3,TGCGCCAGCAGCTTGGCGGCGGGGGCGCAGTATTTT,CASSLAAGAQYF
TRBV15,NA,NA,TRBJ2-3,TGTGCCACCAGCAGGATGCGAGTTGCAGATACGCAGTATTTT,CATSRMRVADTQYF
TRBV4-3,NA,NA,TRBJ2-5,TGCGCCAGCAGCCAAGAATCTAGCGACCAAGAGACCCAGTACTTC,CASSQESSDQETQYF
TRBV2,TRBD2,NA,TRBJ2-2,TGTGCCAGCAGGGGGGCTAGCGGGCTAAACACCGGGGAGCTGTTTTTT,CASRGASGLNTGELFF
TRBV11-2,TRBD2,NA,TRBJ2-5,TGTGCCAGCAGCCCAGGACTAGCGGGGGGGCCCTGGGAGACCCAGTACTTC,CASSPGLAGGPWETQYF
TRBV7-9,NA,NA,TRBJ2-1,TGTGCCAGCAGCTTATCTCCGGACGGTTACAATGAGCAGTTCTTC,CASSLSPDGYNEQFF
TRBV5-6,TRBD1,few,TRBJ1-4,TGTGCCAGCAGCTGGGGACAGCCTAATGAAAAACTGTTTTTT,CASSWGQPNEKLFF
TRBV7-8,TRBD1,many,TRBJ1-1,TGTGCCAGCAGCTCCCTTTTCCCGGGACAGGGTAACACTGAAGCTTTCTTT,CASSSLFPGQGNTEAFF
TRBV6-1,NA,NA,TRBJ1-6,TGTGCCAGCAGTGAAGCGCGAGGAGGGTTCGATTCACCCCTCCACTTT,CASSEARGGFDSPLHF
TRBV19,NA,NA,TRBJ2-1,TGTGCCAGTAGTATTTGGGGAGATCCTGAGCAGTTCTTC,CASSIWGDPEQFF
TRBV5-1,NA,NA,TRBJ1-3,TGCGCCAGCAGCTTGGAAACCGGAAACACCATATATTTT,CASSLETGNTIYF
TRBV27,NA,NA,TRBJ2-7,TGTGCCAGCAGGGGTCCCCCTCTCGAGCAGTACTTC,CASRGPPLEQYF
TRBV7-3,TRBD1,NA,TRBJ1-1,TGTGCCAGCAGCGCTGACAGGGGTGGGACTGAAGCTTTCTTT,CASSADRGGTEAFF
TRBV30,NA,few,TRBJ2-3,TGTGCCTGGAGTGTAGGGAGGTCCCGGAGTAGTACGCAGTATTTT,CAWSVGRSRSSTQYF
TRBV11-3,NA,NA,TRBJ2-3,TGTGCCAGCAGCACGGGAGACGCTGGCACAGATACGCAGTATTTT,CASSTGDAGTDTQYF
TRBV29-1,NA,once,TRBJ2-5,TGCAGCGGGGGCGGTCCACGTGAGACCCAGTACTTC,CSGGGPRETQYF
TRBV2,NA,few,TRBJ1-1,TGTGCCAGCAGTGTATTGGTTTCGGTGGATGAAGCTTTCTTT,CASSVLVSVDEAFF
TRBV28,TRBD1,NA,TRBJ1-2,TGTGCCAGCGGCTCTAGCAGGGGGTGGTACTATGGCTACACCTTC,CASGSSRGWYYGYTF
TRBV5-1,TRBD1,NA,TRBJ2-7,TGCGCCAGCAGCCCCTCCGGGACAGGACCCGGATTCAACGAGCAGTACTTC,CASSPSGTGPGFNEQYF
TRBV5-1,NA,NA,TRBJ1-1,TGCGCCAGCAGCTCAAACCGGGACACTGAAGCTTTCTTT,CASSSNRDTEAFF
TRBV6-1,NA,NA,TRBJ1-4,TGTGCCAGCAGGGGGGGTCCAGCAACTAATGAAAAACTGTTTTTT,CASRGGPATNEKLFF
TRBV5-1,TRBD2,NA,TRBJ2-2,TGCGCCAGCCGAATTACGGGACTAGAGTACACCGGGGAGCTGTTTTTT,CASRITGLEYTGELFF
TRBV7-8,NA,NA,TRBJ2-1,TGTGCCACCAGCGGATCGACAGGCGGATACAATGAGCAGTTCTTC,CATSGSTGGYNEQFF
TRBV9,TRBD2,NA,TRBJ2-1,TGTGCCAGCAGCGTCGGGACTAGCGGATACAATGAGCAGTTCTTC,CASSVGTSGYNEQFF
TRBV2,NA,NA,TRBJ1-6,TGTGCCAGCAGAGGGGGGAGCTCCAGGGTCCACTTT,CASRGGSSRVHF
TRBV6-6,TRBD1,NA,TRBJ2-7,TGTGCCAGCAGAAAGACAGGGGGCCCATCGGACGAGCAGTACTTC,CASRKTGGPSDEQYF
TRBV30,NA,NA,TRBJ1-6,TGTGCCTGGAGTGTACACAGGGATAATTCACCCCTCCACTTT,CAWSVHRDNSPLHF
TRBV9,NA,NA,TRBJ2-5,TGTGCCAGCAGCCGGGACCAGCAAGAGACCCAGTACTTC,CASSRDQQETQYF
TRBV5-1,TRBD1,NA,TRBJ2-7,TGCGCCAGCAGCTTCCGGGACAGCGCCTACGAGCAGTACTTC,CASSFRDSAYEQYF
TRBV4-2,NA,NA,TRBJ1-3,TGTGCCAGCAGCCAAGACAGGGTGGAGTACACCATATATTTT,CASSQDRVEYTIYF
TRBV5-8,NA,NA,TRBJ2-3,TGTGCCAGCAGCTTGGACAGGGTCCAAGATACGCAGTATTTT,CASSLDRVQDTQYF
TRBV7-9,NA,NA,TRBJ1-1,TGTGCCAGCAGCTTAACTTCGCGTTCCACTGAAGCTTTCTTT,CASSLTSRSTEAFF
TRBV5-1,NA,few,TRBJ1-2,TGCGCCAGCAGCTTAACCGGGACCTATGGCTACACCTTC,CASSLTGTYGYTF
TRBV15,NA,NA,TRBJ2-2,TGTGCCACCAGCACCATCACCGGGGAGCTGTTTTTT,CATSTITGELFF
TRBV4-3,TRBD1,many,TRBJ2-1,TGCGCCAGCAGCCAGGGACAGGCCAACAATGAGCAGTTCTTC,CASSQGQANNEQFF
TRBV5-5,NA,NA,TRBJ1-3,TGTGCCAGCAGCTTGGCTGCGTCCCATTATGGAAACACCATATATTTT,CASSLAASHYGNTIYF
TRBV15,NA,NA,TRBJ2-5,TGTGCCACCAGCATCCGACAGACCGGGGGGACCCAGTACTTC,CATSIRQTGGTQYF
TRBV18,NA,NA,TRBJ2-7,TGTGCCAGCTCACCCTCACGTGGTGGCGAGCAGTACTTC,CASSPSRGGEQYF
TRBV7-8,NA,NA,TRBJ1-4,TGTGCCAGCAGCCCTAGAGGCGCGCGGGGCTACCCCACAACTAATGAAAAACTGTTTTTT,CASSPRGARGYPTTNEKLFF
TRBV2,NA,NA,TRBJ1-2,TGTGCCAGCAGTGACGAGGGACTATTTAACTATGGCTACACCTTC,CASSDEGLFNYGYTF
TRBV28,TRBD1,NA,TRBJ1-3,TGTGCCAGCAGTCCCCGAGGGCGGACAGGGTATGGAAACACCATATATTTT,CASSPRGRTGYGNTIYF
TRBV4-1,NA,NA,TRBJ1-3,TGCGCCAGCAGCCAAGATCTGAGTGGGTCTGTCATATATTTT,CASSQDLSGSVIYF
TRBV9,TRBD1,NA,TRBJ1-1,TGTGCCAGCTCCGGGACAGGGGGACGTGAAGCTTTCTTT,CASSGTGGREAFF
TRBV5-1,NA,few,TRBJ1-2,TGCGCCAGCAGCTTGGCAGACTATGGCTACACCTTC,CASSLADYGYTF
TRBV9,TRBD2,NA,TRBJ2-1,TGTGCCAGCAGCGCCACCGGGACTAGCGGGGGGGAGCAGTTCTTC,CASSATGTSGGEQFF
TRBV5-1,NA,NA,TRBJ1-1,TGCGCCAGCAGTTTCTCATGGAACACTGAAGCTTTCTTT,CASSFSWNTEAFF
TRBV5-4,NA,NA,TRBJ1-1,TGTGCCAGCAGCCCAAGGACCAATGAAGCTTTCTTT,CASSPRTNEAFF
TRBV4-2,NA,few,TRBJ2-5,TGTGCCAGCAGCCAAGATCGGGCTAACCAAGAGACCCAGTACTTC,CASSQDRANQETQYF
TRBV11-2,NA,NA,TRBJ2-2,TGTGCCAGCAAGTCCCTGGGGCCCGGGGAGCTGTTTTTT,CASKSLGPGELFF
TRBV4-1,NA,NA,TRBJ1-1,TGCGCCAGCAGCCAAGAAAGATTCGGGGCCCTCGGGAACACTGAAGCTTTCTTT,CASSQERFGALGNTEAFF
TRBV27,NA,NA,TRBJ2-7,TGTGCCAGCAGTTTTTCAGGTAAAGAAAACGAGCAGTACTTC,CASSFSGKENEQYF
TRBV9,TRBD1,NA,TRBJ2-1,TGTGCCAGCAGCGTAGCTGGGACAGGCGGGAATGAGCAGTTCTTC,CASSVAGTGGNEQFF
TRBV27,TRBD1,NA,TRBJ2-7,TGTGCCAGCAGCCCGGACAGGGTGGGCGAGCAGTACTTC,CASSPDRVGEQYF